The 18 T cell receptor beta chains below come from one sample, sequenced in a study of blood T cell repertoires in COVID-19. Clones were sequenced by immunoSEQ multiplex PCR, and TCRdb holds only the in-frame ones, with some missing. The data show roughly 290,000 clones, with approximately 89% seen just once and about 7.8% held by the top ten. Sequencing was carried out using peripheral blood. These receptors were obtained from a woman aged 45 to 65 who had recovered from COVID-19.

The chain joins TRBV4-3 to TRBJ1-2; no clear D. V dropped 0 bases and J dropped 6 bases, with 11 bases sitting between them. The CDR3 is 14 residues long. Germline V gene data show CDR1 as LGHNA and CDR2 as YSLEER. CDR3 DNA sequence: TGCGCCAGCAGCCAAGATCCCAGGTCGGATGGCTACACCTTC. It encodes CASSQDPRSDGYTF.

The V gene is TRBV6-5, the J gene TRBJ1-5; 8 bases fit TRBD1. The CDR3 consists of 13 residues. Germline CDR1 and CDR2: MNHEY and SVGAGI. The V gene end was trimmed by 6 bases and the J gene end by 6 bases; junction bases not matched to a gene: 4. DNA of the CDR3: TGTGCCAGCAGGGGGACAGGTCCTCAGCCCCAGCATTTT. Protein product: CASRGTGPQPQHF.

The chain has TRBV7-2 and TRBJ1-4, with D unclear. V dropped 5 bases and J dropped 8 bases, with 9 bases sitting between them. The germline gives CDR1 SGHTA, CDR2 FQGNSA. The CDR3 has 12 residues. The CDR3 loop reads CASSPPGEKLFF. Here the CDR3 DNA reads TGTGCCAGCAGCCCACCGGGGGAAAAACTGTTTTTT. The full variable domain, in which reference TRBV7-2 and TRBJ1-4 provide the parts outside the CDR3, is GAGVSQSPSNKVTEKGKDVELRCDPISGHTALYWYRQSLGQGLEFLIYFQGNSAPDKSGLPSDRFSAERTGGSVSTLTIQRTQQEDSAVYLCASSPPGEKLFFGSGTQLSVL.

The rearrangement joins TRBV4-3 to TRBJ2-1; TRBD2 might be the D (5 bases). V was pared by 1 base and J by 7 bases, with 8 bases between. Looked up from germline, CDR1 is LGHNA and CDR2 is YSLEER. The CDR3 loop spans 13 amino acids. CDR3 nucleotide sequence: TGCGCCAGCAGCCAAGGGACGGGAAATGAGCAGTTCTTC. Translation gives CASSQGTGNEQFF.

CDR3 in DNA: TGTGCCAGCAGCCGGGACAGGCTAGCCGGGGCCAACGTCCTGACTTTC. This codes for CASSRDRLAGANVLTF. This rearrangement joins TRBV6-4 to TRBJ2-6, with 8 bases that match TRBD1. CDR3 length: 16 amino acids. With 6 bases clipped from V and 4 bases from J, the junction kept 8 bases outside the gene matches. Germline CDR1 and CDR2: MRHNA and SNTAGT.

Notes on this clone: A junction boundary mismatches the germline segment, possibly from a read error. The genes are TRBV6-2 or TRBV6-3 and TRBJ2-2; TRBD2 is a possible D gene (5 bases). The CDR3 loop spans 17 amino acids. Germline CDR1 MNHEY, CDR2 SVGEGT. The CDR3 nucleotides are TGTGCCAGCAGTGACTCTGGGGAGCTGATGAACACCGGGGAGCTGTTTTTT. Its protein product is CASSDSGELMNTGELFF.

This rearrangement joins TRBV3-1 (or the pseudogene TRBV3-2) to TRBJ2-5, with D uncertain. Per germline, CDR1 LGHDT and CDR2 YNNKEL (reference sequence). The V gene lost 4 bases and the J gene lost 5 bases, with 11 bases spanning the gap. The CDR3 contains 13 residues. DNA of the CDR3: TGTGCCAGCAGCCCCATCCCCGAGGAGACCCAGTACTTC. It translates to CASSPIPEETQYF.

V is TRBV6-6 and J is TRBJ1-5; 7 nucleotides agree with TRBD1. This CDR3 region has 14 residues. Germline V gene data show CDR1 as MNHNY and CDR2 as SVGAGI (reference sequence). With 4 bases clipped from V and 4 bases from J, the junction kept 4 bases outside the gene matches. The CDR3, as DNA: TGTGCCAGCAGTTCGGGACAGCTTAATCAGCCCCAGCATTTT. Its protein is CASSSGQLNQPQHF.

The table lists this clone with a count of one. The chain is built from TRBV18 and TRBJ2-7; 11 bases align to TRBD1. The CDR3 is made up of 18 amino acids. In germline, CDR1 is KGHSH, CDR2 LQKENI. V dropped 4 bases and J dropped 1; count of bases not matched to a gene: 12. As DNA, the CDR3 is TGTGCCAGCTCACTTTCCCCCGGGACAGGGGGAATTTCCTACGAGCAGTACTTC. This translates into CASSLSPGTGGISYEQYF.

The chain uses TRBV6-6 and TRBJ1-1; tentatively, D is TRBD1 (5 bases). Germline-derived CDR1 and CDR2 are MNHNY and SVGAGI (reference sequence). There are 12 residues in the CDR3. The V and J ends lost 5 bases and 6 bases respectively, with 10 bases between them. CDR3 loop: CASSTPTAEAFF. In DNA, the CDR3 is TGTGCCAGCAGTACCCCGACAGCTGAAGCTTTCTTT.

As concerns this clone: Within the sample, other DNA sequences also encode this same CDR3. The V and J genes are TRBV11-3 and TRBJ2-3; D perhaps matches TRBD2 (5 bases). Trimming cost V 1 base and J 4 bases, with 9 bases left between them. Germline values: CDR1 SGHNT, CDR2 YENEEA. The CDR3 runs to 14 residues. The CDR3 region is CASSLGRASDTQYF. The CDR3 bases are TGTGCCAGCAGCTTAGGGCGGGCCTCAGATACGCAGTATTTT.

This clone was detected only once. DNA of the CDR3: TGTGCCAGCAGTACGACAGGGATTGGGCGAGAGACCCAGTACTTC. Protein: CASSTTGIGRETQYF. This chain links TRBV6-5 with TRBJ2-5; TRBD1 agrees at 7 bases. V was pared by 5 bases and J by 4 bases, with 10 bases of the junction left unmatched. CDR3 size: 15 residues. The germline CDR1 and CDR2 sequences are MNHEY and SVGAGI.

The chain employs TRBV15 and TRBJ2-7; a possible D gene is TRBD1 (6 bases). Germline values: CDR1 LNHNV, CDR2 YYDKDF (reference sequence). The CDR3 is 15 amino acids. Trimming stripped 1 base from V and 3 bases from J, with 13 bases between. The CDR3 region is CATSRAADSYYEQYF. In DNA, the CDR3 is TGTGCCACCAGCAGAGCTGCGGACAGTTACTACGAGCAGTACTTC.

V and J are TRBV30 and TRBJ1-3; D unclear. The V and J ends lost 0 bases and 0 bases respectively, with 6 bases between them. The CDR3 is 14 amino acids. Germline V gene sequence: CDR1 GTSNPN, CDR2 SVGIG (reference sequence). The CDR3 loop is CAWSVGSSGNTIYF. The CDR3 bases are TGTGCCTGGAGTGTGGGGAGCTCTGGAAACACCATATATTTT.

The chain employs TRBV3-1 (or the pseudogene TRBV3-2) and TRBJ2-7; the match to TRBD1 covers 9 bases. Looked up from germline, CDR1 is LGHDT and CDR2 is YNNKEL (reference sequence). The CDR3 is 13 residues long. Trimming cost V 7 bases and J 7 bases; bases outside gene matches: 8. The CDR3 DNA reads as TGTGCCAGCAAACAGGGGGCAGGAGGAGAGCAGTACTTC. Translation: CASKQGAGGEQYF.

This chain uses TRBV6-5 with TRBJ2-3; no clear D. CDR1 is MNHEY and CDR2 is SVGAGI in the germline V gene. The CDR3 totals 12 residues. V was trimmed by 6 bases and J by 2 bases, leaving 6 bases between them. The CDR3 region is CASSLPTDTQYF. The CDR3 nucleotides are TGTGCCAGCAGCCTTCCCACAGATACGCAGTATTTT.

The table lists this clone with a count of one. This chain links TRBV4-1 with TRBJ1-3; TRBD1 aligns across 7 bases. Germline V gene data show CDR1 as MGHRA and CDR2 as YSYEKL. Losses at the gene ends were 8 bases for V and 0 bases for J; bases not matched to a gene: 7. This CDR3 contains 15 residues. The CDR3 loop reads CASGTAQLSGNTIYF. The CDR3 bases are TGCGCCAGCGGGACAGCACAGCTCTCTGGAAACACCATATATTTT.

This chain connects TRBV4-3 to TRBJ2-7; the match to TRBD1 covers 7 bases. The CDR3 is 15 residues long. The V segment lost 4 bases and the J segment 5 bases; nucleotides outside the gene matches: 11. From germline, CDR1 is LGHNA and CDR2 YSLEER. CDR3 in DNA: TGCGCCAGCAGCCTTCAACTGACAGGGAGAGACGAGCAGTACTTC. Amino acids: CASSLQLTGRDEQYF.